What follows are 10 T cell receptor beta chains derived from one specimen sequenced in a study of metastatic and nonmetastatic thyroid tumors. The entire patient cohort was treatment-naive prior to thyroid surgery. TCRdb reanalyzed the PCR reads with MiXCR. The sample has tens of thousands of clones, around 25% seen once. The source material was blood. The receptors here all came from a female donor with papillary thyroid cancer or a benign thyroid nodule (not recorded which). Some clones in this sample may be carry-over from other donors' samples.

In its sample, this clone was seen many times. The chain is built from TRBV7-2 and TRBJ2-1; 13 bases fit TRBD2. Germline assignment: CDR1 SGHTA and CDR2 FQGNSA. With V trimmed by 5 bases and J by 6 bases, 4 bases remained unmatched. This CDR3 spans 15 amino acids. The CDR3 DNA follows: TGTGCCAGCAGCCGGGGACTAGCGGGGTTCAATGAGCAGTTCTTC. This encodes CASSRGLAGFNEQFF.

This clone was counted only a few times. One end of the junction varies from germline; a read error may be responsible. The rearrangement joins TRBV2 to TRBJ2-5; no clear D gene. Germline values: CDR1 SNHLY, CDR2 FYNNEI. The CDR3 sequence is 12 residues long. The DNA for the CDR3 is TGTGCTAGCAGTAGTGGAAGGGAGACCCAGTACTTC. This codes for CASSSGRETQYF.

This clone was seen at least ten times. The chain carries TRBV6-1 and TRBJ2-3; possibly TRBD2 for D (6 bases). The germline V and J ends were trimmed by 10 bases and 3 bases, with 14 bases remaining between them. The CDR3 is 13 amino acids. Germline values: CDR1 MNHNS, CDR2 SASEGT. CDR3 coding DNA: TGTGCCACCACTAGCTATGGGACAGATACGCAGTATTTT. Its translation: CATTSYGTDTQYF.

This clone has ten or more counts. The CDR3 bases are TGTGCCAGCAGTTTTTCAGTGGGGGATAATAATGAAAAACTGTTTTTT. This encodes CASSFSVGDNNEKLFF. The genes are TRBV28 and TRBJ1-4, with D possibly TRBD1 on 5 matching bases. The CDR3 consists of 16 residues. Trimming took 3 bases from V and 4 from J, leaving 15 bases between them. The germline V gene encodes CDR1 MDHEN and CDR2 SYDVKM.

This clone came up many times. A junction boundary mismatches the germline segment, possibly from a read error. The chain combines TRBV9 with TRBJ2-3, with no clear D. Germline V gene lookup returns CDR1 SGDLS and CDR2 YYNGEE. This CDR3 is built from 15 residues. CDR3 coding DNA: TGTACCAGCAGCGTAAGCCAAGCTAGCACAGATACGCAGTATTTT. This sequence encodes CTSSVSQASTDTQYF. Using reference TRBV9 and TRBJ2-3 for the parts outside the CDR3, the full variable domain is DSGVTQTPKHLITATGQRVTLRCSPRSGDLSVYWYQQSLDQGLQFLIQYYNGEERAKGNILERFSAQQFPDLHSELNLSSLELGDSALYFCTSSVSQASTDTQYFGPGTRLTVL.

This clone was detected many times. Other nucleotide sequences in the sample specify the same CDR3. The rearrangement joins TRBV19 to TRBJ2-3; 8 bases are a match to TRBD1. Per germline, CDR1 LNHDA and CDR2 SQIVND (reference sequence). The CDR3 extends over 15 amino acids. V shed 8 bases, J shed 0 bases, and the junction held 7 bases outside the gene matches. The CDR3: CASRDRGHSTDTQYF. CDR3 coding DNA: TGTGCCAGTCGCGACAGGGGACATAGCACAGATACGCAGTATTTT. Variable domain in full (rest from reference TRBV19 and TRBJ2-3): DGGITQSPKYLFRKEGQNVTLSCEQNLNHDAMYWYRQDPGQGLRLIYYSQIVNDFQKGDIAEGYSVSREKKESFPLTVTSAQKNPTAFYLCASRDRGHSTDTQYFGPGTRLTVL.

This sequence joins TRBV5-1 and TRBJ1-1, with unresolved D. Germline CDR1 and CDR2: SGHRS and YFSETQ. This CDR3 is 13 amino acids long. Trimming took 4 bases from V and 0 from J, leaving 7 bases between them. The DNA of the CDR3 is TGCGCCAGCAGCCTAATCGTGAACACTGAAGCTTTCTTT. This codes for CASSLIVNTEAFF.

This clone was recorded at least ten times. The V and J genes are TRBV29-1 and TRBJ2-2; D remains ambiguous. Trimming took 4 bases from V and 6 from J, leaving 12 bases between them. Germline-derived CDR1 and CDR2 are SQVTM and ANQGSEA. There are 13 residues in the CDR3. CDR3 sequence reads: CSVVGELAGELFF. The CDR3 DNA sequence: TGCAGCGTTGTGGGTGAGCTGGCCGGGGAGCTGTTTTTT.

The chain employs TRBV6-2 or TRBV6-3 and TRBJ2-5; D is unresolved. Between the trimmed V and J ends, which lost 4 bases and 1 base, there was a span of 13 bases. The CDR3 is made up of 15 amino acids. Looked up from germline, CDR1 is MNHEY and CDR2 is SVGEGT. In DNA form, the CDR3 reads TGTGCCAGCAGTTGGTTGCCAGGTTCCCAAGAGACCCAGTACTTC. Translation: CASSWLPGSQETQYF.

V is TRBV20-1 and J is TRBJ2-7; 11 nucleotides match TRBD1. Germline V gives CDR1 DFQATT, CDR2 SNEGSKA (reference sequence). This CDR3 is built from 16 residues. Unmatched junction bases numbered 7, after V lost 1 base and J lost 2 bases. The CDR3 here is CSARAGRTGGAYEQYF. CDR3 sequence (DNA): TGCAGTGCTAGAGCTGGACGGACAGGGGGCGCCTACGAGCAGTACTTC.